This T cell receptor (beta chain) was documented in a study of graft-versus-host responses after intestinal transplantation. Study summary: Transplants given to recipients were multivisceral, liver-intestinal, or isolated intestinal.

Generated by immunoSEQ multiplex PCR, the TCRdb table keeps only in-frame clones and is missing some. The sample lists around 130,000 clones; more than 80% were seen once. Of note for this clone: Its antigen is still unknown.

The origin of this receptor is a human donor who received an intestinal transplant. This specimen was unstimulated CD4+ T cells sorted from spleen or lymph node cells, taken before intestinal transplant.

Here the CDR3 DNA reads TGTGCCAGCAGCTTAGACCAGGGGGCTGTATTGCAGTACTTC. It encodes CASSLDQGAVLQYF. V gene TRBV11-2 combines with J gene TRBJ2-7; TRBD1 aligns across 8 bases. The CDR3 spans 14 residues. Germline V gene lookup returns CDR1 SGHAT and CDR2 FQNNGV. V shed 0 bases and J 9 bases; nucleotides not matched to a gene: 7.